This T cell receptor (beta chain) is drawn from a study of cytomegalovirus exposure and HLA in healthy donors. Germline V gene data show CDR1 as SEHNR and CDR2 as FQNEAQ (reference sequence). V was trimmed by 5 bases and J by 4 bases, leaving 9 bases between them. This CDR3 has 13 amino acids. PCR amplification relied on 60 Vbeta primers (plus 13 Jbeta primers). Methods used by the authors: Later work found 65 million to 90 million unique TCR beta chains, with 9.5 million to 12 million shared. TCRdb's table, derived via immunoSEQ multiplex PCR, lists solely in-frame clones and lacks some. The V and J calls and clone size are taken from that table; D and trimming were inferred from the DNA. In all, the sample yields about 120,000 clones. Worth noting for this clone: Antigen unknown.

Study results and limitations: DRB1 showed the most TCR associations and HLA-C the fewest in a later analysis, as rates varied by HLA locus. A later analysis linked a missense DCLRE1C variant to TCR beta V- and J-gene trimming. Fewer N-insertions (relative to the roughly 720-donor mean) were reportedly seen in an Asian-associated ancestry cluster in a later analysis.

This sequence joins TRBV7-9 and TRBJ1-5; TRBD1 is a possible D gene (5 bases). Sequencing input: PBMCs. The receptor comes from a middle-aged woman in good health and CMV-seropositive. This chain's CDR3 is CASSPPGNQPQHF. CDR3 nucleotides: TGTGCCAGCAGCCCCCCAGGGAATCAGCCCCAGCATTTT.